This TCR beta chain was documented in a study of radiotherapy plus CTLA-4 blockade in lung cancer. Study context: Disease control was seen in approximately 31% of patients, objective responses in roughly 17%.

Clones were read by immunoSEQ multiplex PCR, and TCRdb kept only the in-frame ones, dropping some. The data show roughly 92,000 clones, about 86% seen once. This clone has ten or more counts. This sample comprised peripheral blood, obtained from a patient treated with radiotherapy plus ipilimumab. The receptor's source is a human donor with non-small cell lung cancer who had a partial response to radiotherapy plus ipilimumab.

The CDR3 DNA sequence: TGTGCCAGCAGTTATTCCGGGACTAGAAACAACAATGAGCAGTTCTTC. Protein product: CASSYSGTRNNNEQFF. The rearrangement joins TRBV6-5 to TRBJ2-1; 8 nucleotides agree with TRBD2. V shed 3 bases, J shed 5 bases, and the junction held 9 bases outside the gene matches. Germline assignment: CDR1 MNHEY and CDR2 SVGAGI. The CDR3 sequence is 16 residues long.